A selection of T cell receptor beta chains follows, all from one sample in a study of shared clonotypes between healthy human individuals. The table came from immunoSEQ multiplex PCR; TCRdb's copy has only in-frame clones and leaves some out. The profile shows approximately 2,300,000 clones, about 90% of them singletons. Sequencing was performed on naive CD4+ T cells from PBMCs. The receptor set was obtained from a man aged 18 to 30 in good health. Some clones in this sample may be carry-over from other donors' samples. The CDR3 runs from the conserved cysteine through the conserved F or W. The D gene is left open where the match is weak. Not every row has a clone size; where given, it reads once, few, many or a size class.

CDR3 protein,CDR3 DNA,D gene,V gene,clone size,CDR3 length,J gene
CASSFGQNSGANVLTF,TGTGCCAGCAGTTTCGGACAGAACTCTGGGGCCAACGTCCTGACTTTC,-,TRBV27,-,16,TRBJ2-6
CASSPTTGATEAFF,TGTGCCAGTAGTCCAACGACAGGGGCGACTGAAGCTTTCTTT,TRBD1,TRBV19,-,14,TRBJ1-1
CASSPAPGNTIYF,TGTGCCAGCTCTCCAGCCCCCGGAAACACCATATATTTT,-,TRBV27,once,13,TRBJ1-3
CASSFGAGGPTTDTQYF,TGTGCCAGCAGTTTTGGGGCGGGAGGGCCCACGACAGATACGCAGTATTTT,TRBD2,TRBV28,-,17,TRBJ2-3
CAWSPGTSGRTDTQYF,TGTGCCTGGAGTCCCGGGACTAGCGGGAGGACAGATACGCAGTATTTT,TRBD2,TRBV30,-,16,TRBJ2-3
CASSQEPGIAYYEQYF,TGTGCCAGCAGCCAAGAGCCTGGTATTGCCTACTACGAGCAGTACTTC,-,TRBV4-2,-,16,TRBJ2-7
CVSRARGGYTF,TGTGTAAGCAGGGCCAGGGGTGGCTACACCTTC,-,TRBV6-6,-,11,TRBJ1-2
CASSFRDGYYGYTF,TGTGCCAGCAGCTTCCGGGACGGATACTATGGCTACACCTTC,-,TRBV28,-,14,TRBJ1-2
CATSREASSYEQYF,TGTGCCACCAGCAGAGAAGCCAGCTCCTACGAGCAGTACTTC,-,TRBV15,-,14,TRBJ2-7
CASSFGSRDEQYF,TGTGCCAGCAGCTTTGGATCGCGGGACGAGCAGTACTTC,-,TRBV7-9,-,13,TRBJ2-7
CASSRRDGSTNEKLFF,TGTGCCAGCAGCAGAAGGGACGGTTCAACTAATGAAAAACTGTTTTTT,-,TRBV5-6,-,16,TRBJ1-4
CASSPSAGIAFF,TGTGCCAGCAGTCCCTCGGCCGGGATAGCTTTCTTT,-,TRBV28,few,12,TRBJ1-1
CASSPGLAGGPEGEQFF,TGCGCCAGCAGCCCCGGACTAGCGGGAGGGCCAGAGGGTGAGCAGTTCTTC,TRBD2,TRBV5-1,-,17,TRBJ2-1
CASSSNGGAFGYTF,TGCGCCAGCAGCTCGAACGGAGGCGCGTTTGGCTACACCTTC,-,TRBV5-1,-,14,TRBJ1-2
CSVAPRLTSTGEQYF,TGCAGCGTTGCCCCGAGGTTGACTAGCACGGGAGAGCAGTACTTC,TRBD2,TRBV29-1,-,15,TRBJ2-7
CASSRPGTSGNEQFF,TGTGCCAGCAGCCGTCCCGGGACTAGCGGGAATGAGCAGTTCTTC,TRBD2,TRBV5-4,-,15,TRBJ2-1
CASSLGGDGYTF,TGCGCCAGCAGCCTCGGAGGCGATGGCTACACCTTC,-,TRBV5-1,-,12,TRBJ1-2
CASSSGVGTEAFF,TGTGCCAGCAGTTCAGGGGTAGGCACTGAAGCTTTCTTT,-,TRBV27,-,13,TRBJ1-1
CSVVTGGLNTEAFF,TGCAGCGTTGTCACAGGGGGCCTGAACACTGAAGCTTTCTTT,TRBD1,TRBV29-1,few,14,TRBJ1-1
CASSLGGYPSGNTIYF,TGCGCCAGCAGCTTGGGTGGGTACCCCTCTGGAAACACCATATATTTT,-,TRBV5-1,-,16,TRBJ1-3
CASSFSGGQETQYF,TGTGCCAGCAGCTTTTCAGGGGGCCAAGAGACCCAGTACTTC,TRBD1,TRBV5-4,-,14,TRBJ2-5
CASSLTDNTEAFF,TGTGCCAGCAGCTTAACCGATAACACTGAAGCTTTCTTT,-,TRBV7-9,-,13,TRBJ1-1
CASRKNRGANVLTF,TGTGCCAGCAGAAAAAACAGGGGCGCCAACGTCCTGACTTTC,TRBD1,TRBV6-1,-,14,TRBJ2-6
CASSLTREKLFF,TGTGCCAGCAGTTTGACGCGTGAAAAACTGTTTTTT,-,TRBV28,-,12,TRBJ1-4
CASSETQTASGYTF,TGTGCCAGCAGCGAGACCCAGACAGCTAGTGGCTACACCTTC,-,TRBV9,-,14,TRBJ1-2
CASSLDRLSSYEQYF,TGTGCCAGCAGCTTAGACAGGCTGAGCTCCTACGAGCAGTACTTC,-,TRBV7-2,-,15,TRBJ2-7
CASKGLAGGGYNEQFF,TGTGCCAGTAAGGGGCTAGCGGGAGGGGGCTACAATGAGCAGTTCTTC,TRBD2,TRBV19,-,16,TRBJ2-1
CALATRDRARYTF,TGTGCCTTGGCGACCAGAGACAGGGCGCGCTACACCTTC,TRBD1,TRBV30,few,13,TRBJ1-2
CAWSPGDTQYF,TGTGCCTGGAGTCCGGGGGATACGCAGTATTTT,-,TRBV30,-,11,TRBJ2-3
CASRLGSQPQHF,TGTGCCAGCAGACTGGGGAGTCAGCCCCAGCATTTT,-,TRBV6-6,-,12,TRBJ1-5
CASSLEGSLNTEAFF,TGTGCCAGCAGCTTAGAAGGGTCGCTGAACACTGAAGCTTTCTTT,-,TRBV7-6,once,15,TRBJ1-1